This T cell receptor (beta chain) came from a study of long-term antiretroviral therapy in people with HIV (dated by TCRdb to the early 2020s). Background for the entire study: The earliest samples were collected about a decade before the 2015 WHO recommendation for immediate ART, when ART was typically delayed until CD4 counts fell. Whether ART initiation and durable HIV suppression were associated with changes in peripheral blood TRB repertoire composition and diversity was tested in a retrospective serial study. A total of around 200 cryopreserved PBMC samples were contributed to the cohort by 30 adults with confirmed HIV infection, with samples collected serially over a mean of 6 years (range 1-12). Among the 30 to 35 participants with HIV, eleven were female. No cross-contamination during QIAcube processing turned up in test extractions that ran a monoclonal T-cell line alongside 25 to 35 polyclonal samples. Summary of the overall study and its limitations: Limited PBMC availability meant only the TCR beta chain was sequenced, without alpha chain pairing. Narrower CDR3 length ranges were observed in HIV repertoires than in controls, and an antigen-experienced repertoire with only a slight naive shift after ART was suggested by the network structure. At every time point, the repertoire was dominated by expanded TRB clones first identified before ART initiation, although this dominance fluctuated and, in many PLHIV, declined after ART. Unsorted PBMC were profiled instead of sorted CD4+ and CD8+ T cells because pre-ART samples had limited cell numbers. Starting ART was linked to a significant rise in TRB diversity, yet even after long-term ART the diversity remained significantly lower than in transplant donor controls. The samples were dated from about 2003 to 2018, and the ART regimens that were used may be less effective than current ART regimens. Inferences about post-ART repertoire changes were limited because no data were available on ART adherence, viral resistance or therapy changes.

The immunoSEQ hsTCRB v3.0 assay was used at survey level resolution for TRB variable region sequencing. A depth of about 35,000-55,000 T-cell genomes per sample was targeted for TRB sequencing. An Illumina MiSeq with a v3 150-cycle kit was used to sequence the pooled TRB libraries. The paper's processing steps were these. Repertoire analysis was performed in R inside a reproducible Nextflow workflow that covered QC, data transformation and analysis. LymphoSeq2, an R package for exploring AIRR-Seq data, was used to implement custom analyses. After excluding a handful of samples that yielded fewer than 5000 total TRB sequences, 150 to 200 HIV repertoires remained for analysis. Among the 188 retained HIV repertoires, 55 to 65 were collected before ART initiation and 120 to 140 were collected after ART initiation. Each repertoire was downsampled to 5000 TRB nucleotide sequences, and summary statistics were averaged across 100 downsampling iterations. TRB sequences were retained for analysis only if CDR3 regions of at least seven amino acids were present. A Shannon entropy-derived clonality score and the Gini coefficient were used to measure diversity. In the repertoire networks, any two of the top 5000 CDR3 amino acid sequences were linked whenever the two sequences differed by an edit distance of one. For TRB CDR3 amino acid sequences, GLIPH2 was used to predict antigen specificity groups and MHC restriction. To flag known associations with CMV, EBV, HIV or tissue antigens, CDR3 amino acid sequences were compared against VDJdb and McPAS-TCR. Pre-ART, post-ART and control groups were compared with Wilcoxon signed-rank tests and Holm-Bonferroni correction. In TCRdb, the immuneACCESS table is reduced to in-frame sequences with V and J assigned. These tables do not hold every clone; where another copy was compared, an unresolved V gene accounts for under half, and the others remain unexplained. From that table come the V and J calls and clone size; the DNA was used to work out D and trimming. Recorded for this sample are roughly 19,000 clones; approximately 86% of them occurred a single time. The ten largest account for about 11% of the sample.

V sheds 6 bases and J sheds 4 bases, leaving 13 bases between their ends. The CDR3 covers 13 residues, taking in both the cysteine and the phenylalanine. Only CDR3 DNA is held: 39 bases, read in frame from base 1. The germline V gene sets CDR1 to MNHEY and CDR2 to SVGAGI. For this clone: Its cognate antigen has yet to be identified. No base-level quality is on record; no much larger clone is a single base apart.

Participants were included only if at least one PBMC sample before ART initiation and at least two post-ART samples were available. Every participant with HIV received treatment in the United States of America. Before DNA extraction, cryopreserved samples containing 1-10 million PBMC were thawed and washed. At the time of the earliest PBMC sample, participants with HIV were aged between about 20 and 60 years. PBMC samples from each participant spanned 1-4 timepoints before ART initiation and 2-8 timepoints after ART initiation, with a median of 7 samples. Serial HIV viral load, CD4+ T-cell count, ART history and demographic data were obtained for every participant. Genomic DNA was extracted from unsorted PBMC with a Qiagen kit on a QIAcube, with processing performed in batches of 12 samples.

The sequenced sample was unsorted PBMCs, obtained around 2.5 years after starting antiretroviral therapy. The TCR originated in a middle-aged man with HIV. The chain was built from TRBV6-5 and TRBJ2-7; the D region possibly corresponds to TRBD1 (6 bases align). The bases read TGTGCCAGCAGAGGGACATTCGGATACGAGCAGTACTTC. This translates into CASRGTFGYEQYF.